This note documents a single T cell receptor beta chain sequence. PCR employed 60 Vbeta and 13 Jbeta primers. Sequencing was performed with immunoSEQ multiplex PCR; in TCRdb, only in-frame clones are kept and a portion is missing. This sample carries some 120,000 clones, over 75% of them seen once, and the ten largest clones take about 1.3%. The CDR3 sequence is 14 residues long. The ends were cut back, 6 bases at V and 0 bases at J, with 9 bases in the middle. CDR1 and CDR2 (germline): MGHDK, SYGVNS. This sample was taken from a study of cytomegalovirus exposure and HLA in healthy donors. Study-level information: When about 400 donors were genotyped, approximately 80% of them were found to fall in the Caucasian-associated ancestry cluster.

This receptor was obtained from a man in his fifties in good health and CMV-seronegative. This chain links TRBV25-1 with TRBJ1-3; unclear D gene. Source material: PBMCs. The CDR3 is CASRHSRSGNTIYF. CDR3 in DNA: TGTGCCAGCAGACACAGCCGCTCTGGAAACACCATATATTTT. The complete variable domain, with remaining parts taken from reference TRBV25-1 and TRBJ1-3, reads EADIYQTPRYLVIGTGKKITLECSQTMGHDKMYWYQQDPGMELHLIHYSYGVNSTEKGDLSSESTVSRIRTEHFPLTLESARPSHTSQYLCASRHSRSGNTIYFGEGSWLTVV.